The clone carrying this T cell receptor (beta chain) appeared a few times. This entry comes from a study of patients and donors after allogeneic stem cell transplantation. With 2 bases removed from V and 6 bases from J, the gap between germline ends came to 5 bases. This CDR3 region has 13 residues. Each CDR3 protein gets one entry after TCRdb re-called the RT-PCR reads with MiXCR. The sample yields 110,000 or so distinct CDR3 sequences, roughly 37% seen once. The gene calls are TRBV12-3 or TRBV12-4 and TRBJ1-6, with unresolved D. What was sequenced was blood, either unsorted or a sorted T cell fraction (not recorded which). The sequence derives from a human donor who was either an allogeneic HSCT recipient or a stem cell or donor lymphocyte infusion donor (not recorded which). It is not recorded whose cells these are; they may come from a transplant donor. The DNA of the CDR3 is TGTGCCAGCAGTTTATCAGCTAATTCACCCCTCCACTTT. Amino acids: CASSLSANSPLHF.